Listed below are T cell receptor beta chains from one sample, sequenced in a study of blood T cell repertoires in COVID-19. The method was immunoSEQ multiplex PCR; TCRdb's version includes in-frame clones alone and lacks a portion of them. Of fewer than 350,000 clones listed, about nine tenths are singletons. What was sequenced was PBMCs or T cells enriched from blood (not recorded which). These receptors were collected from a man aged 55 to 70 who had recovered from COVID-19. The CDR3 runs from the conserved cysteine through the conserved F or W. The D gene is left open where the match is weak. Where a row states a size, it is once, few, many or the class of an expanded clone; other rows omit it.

TGCGCCAGCAGCTACAGGGGGATGAACACTGAAGCTTTCTTT,CASSYRGMNTEAFF,TRBV5-1,-,TRBJ1-1,TRBD1
TGTGCCTGGGGGAGAGGGACTGAAGCTTTCTTT,CAWGRGTEAFF,TRBV30,-,TRBJ1-1,-
TGTGCCAGTACCCCCGCCGGGAACACCGGGGAGCTGTTTTTT,CASTPAGNTGELFF,TRBV19,-,TRBJ2-2,-
TGTGCCAGCAGCGCCTTGGGGGGAGCTTACAATGAGCAGTTCTTC,CASSALGGAYNEQFF,TRBV7-3,-,TRBJ2-1,-
TGTGCCAGCAGTGAAGAGGGAGGGGGATACACTGAAGCTTTCTTT,CASSEEGGGYTEAFF,TRBV6-1,once,TRBJ1-1,-
TGTGCCAGCCTAAGGGCGGGTCCGAACACCGGGGAGCTGTTTTTT,CASLRAGPNTGELFF,TRBV7-2,-,TRBJ2-2,-
TGTGCCAGCAGTTCCGGACAGTTTAATGAAAAACTGTTTTTT,CASSSGQFNEKLFF,TRBV28,-,TRBJ1-4,-
TGCGCCAGCAGCCTTGGACAGAGAGGCACAGATACGCAGTATTTT,CASSLGQRGTDTQYF,TRBV5-1,-,TRBJ2-3,-
TGTGCCAGCAGTTTTGGGGCTGGTGAGCAGTACTTC,CASSFGAGEQYF,TRBV28,-,TRBJ2-7,-
TGTGCCAGCAGCTCCCCGGGACTAAGCACAGATACGCAGTATTTT,CASSSPGLSTDTQYF,TRBV7-2,-,TRBJ2-3,TRBD2
TGTGCCAGCAGCCTTCAGGGGAGTGGAGGCTACACCTTC,CASSLQGSGGYTF,TRBV7-2,-,TRBJ1-2,-
TGTGCCAGCTCCCCTGGACTAGCGGGAACCCCCTACGAGCAGTACTTC,CASSPGLAGTPYEQYF,TRBV18,-,TRBJ2-7,TRBD2
TGTGCCAGCAGTGAAGCGCCGGGACTAGCGGGGAACACCGGGGAGCTGTTTTTT,CASSEAPGLAGNTGELFF,TRBV6-1,-,TRBJ2-2,TRBD2
TGCGCCAGCAGCGCCGGCATCGGAGGGGCCTATGGCTACACCTTC,CASSAGIGGAYGYTF,TRBV5-1,-,TRBJ1-2,-
TGTGCCAGCAGTTCGGGTCTCGTCCAGTCCCTCCACTTT,CASSSGLVQSLHF,TRBV12-3/TRBV12-4,few,TRBJ1-6,-
TGTGCCAGCAGCCCGACAGGACTTAGCAATCAGCCCCAGCATTTT,CASSPTGLSNQPQHF,TRBV6-5,-,TRBJ1-5,-
TGTGCCAGCAGAAGACAGGGGGCCGGCAATCAGCCCCAGCATTTT,CASRRQGAGNQPQHF,TRBV28,-,TRBJ1-5,TRBD1
TGTGCCAGCAGCCAACGGACTAGGGATTATGAGCAGTTCTTC,CASSQRTRDYEQFF,TRBV7-9,-,TRBJ2-1,TRBD2
TGTGCCAGCAGCCGAGGACTAGTACGTAGCGGGGAGCTGTTTTTT,CASSRGLVRSGELFF,TRBV11-2,-,TRBJ2-2,TRBD2
TGTGCCACCAGTGATGCCGGGACAGCTGCCTACGAGCAGTACTTC,CATSDAGTAAYEQYF,TRBV24-1,-,TRBJ2-7,TRBD1
TGTGCCAGCAGCTTAGCATCCGGCGTGAGCGATGAGCAGTTCTTC,CASSLASGVSDEQFF,TRBV11-2,once,TRBJ2-1,-
TGTGCCAGCAGCTCACGAGATCTGAGCACAGATACGCAGTATTTT,CASSSRDLSTDTQYF,TRBV6-6,-,TRBJ2-3,-
TGTGCCAGCAGTGAAGAGGGTAGGGGCCGCTACACCTTC,CASSEEGRGRYTF,TRBV6-1,-,TRBJ1-2,-
TGCAGTGCTGGTGTTAGCGGTTCCGGCTCCTACGAGCAGTACTTC,CSAGVSGSGSYEQYF,TRBV20-1,-,TRBJ2-7,-
TGTGCCTGGAGTGACCACCCCCCCCAGAAGCAGTACTTC,CAWSDHPPQKQYF,TRBV30,once,TRBJ2-7,-
TGTGCCAGCAGCTTAGCGGGCCTGGGGCACACTGAAGCTTTCTTT,CASSLAGLGHTEAFF,TRBV7-2,-,TRBJ1-1,-